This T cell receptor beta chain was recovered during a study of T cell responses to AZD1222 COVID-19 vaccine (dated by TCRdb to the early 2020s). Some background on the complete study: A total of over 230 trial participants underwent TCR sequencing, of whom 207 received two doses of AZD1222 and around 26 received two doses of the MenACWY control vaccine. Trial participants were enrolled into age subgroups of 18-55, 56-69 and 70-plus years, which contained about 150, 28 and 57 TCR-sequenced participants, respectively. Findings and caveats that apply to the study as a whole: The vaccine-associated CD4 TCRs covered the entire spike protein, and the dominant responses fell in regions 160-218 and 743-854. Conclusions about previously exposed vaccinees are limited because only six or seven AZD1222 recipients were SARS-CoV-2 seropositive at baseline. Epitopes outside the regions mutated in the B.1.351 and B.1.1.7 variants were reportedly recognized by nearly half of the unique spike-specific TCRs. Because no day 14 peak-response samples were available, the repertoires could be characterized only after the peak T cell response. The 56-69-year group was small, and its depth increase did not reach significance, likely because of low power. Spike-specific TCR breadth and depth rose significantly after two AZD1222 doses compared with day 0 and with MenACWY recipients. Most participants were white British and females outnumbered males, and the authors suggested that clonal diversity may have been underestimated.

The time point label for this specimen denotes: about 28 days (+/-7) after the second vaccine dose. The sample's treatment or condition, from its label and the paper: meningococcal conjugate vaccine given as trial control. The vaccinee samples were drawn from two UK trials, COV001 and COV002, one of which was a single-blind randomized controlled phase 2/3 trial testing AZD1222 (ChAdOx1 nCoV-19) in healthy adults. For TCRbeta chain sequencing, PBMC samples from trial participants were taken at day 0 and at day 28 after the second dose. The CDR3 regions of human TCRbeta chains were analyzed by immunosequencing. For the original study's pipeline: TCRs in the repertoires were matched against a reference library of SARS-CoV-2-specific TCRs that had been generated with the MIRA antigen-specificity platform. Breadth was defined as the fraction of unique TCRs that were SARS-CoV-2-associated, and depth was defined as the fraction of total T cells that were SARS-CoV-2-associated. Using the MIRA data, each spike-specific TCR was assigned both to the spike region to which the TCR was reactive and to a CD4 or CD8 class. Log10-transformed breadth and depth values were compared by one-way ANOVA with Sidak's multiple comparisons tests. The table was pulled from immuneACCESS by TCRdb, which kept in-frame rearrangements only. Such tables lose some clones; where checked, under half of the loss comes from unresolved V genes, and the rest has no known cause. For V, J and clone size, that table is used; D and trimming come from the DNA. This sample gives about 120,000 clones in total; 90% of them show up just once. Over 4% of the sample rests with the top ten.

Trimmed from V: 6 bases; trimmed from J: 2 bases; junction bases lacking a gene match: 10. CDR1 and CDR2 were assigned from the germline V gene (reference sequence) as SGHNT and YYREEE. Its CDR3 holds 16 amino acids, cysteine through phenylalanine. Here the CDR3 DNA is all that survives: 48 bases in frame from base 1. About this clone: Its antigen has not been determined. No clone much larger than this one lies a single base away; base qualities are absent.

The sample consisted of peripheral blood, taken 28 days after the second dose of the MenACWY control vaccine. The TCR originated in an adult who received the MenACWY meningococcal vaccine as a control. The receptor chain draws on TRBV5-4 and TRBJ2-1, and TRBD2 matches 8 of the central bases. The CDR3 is CASTPAAGGTYNEQFF. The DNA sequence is TGTGCCAGCACCCCGGCGGCGGGAGGCACCTACAATGAGCAGTTCTTC. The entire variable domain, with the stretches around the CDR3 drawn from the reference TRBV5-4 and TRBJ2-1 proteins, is ETGVTQSPTHLIKTRGQQVTLRCSSQSGHNTVSWYQQALGQGPQFIFQYYREEENGRGNFPPRFSGLQFPNYSSELNVNALELDDSALYLCASTPAAGGTYNEQFFGPGTRLTVL.